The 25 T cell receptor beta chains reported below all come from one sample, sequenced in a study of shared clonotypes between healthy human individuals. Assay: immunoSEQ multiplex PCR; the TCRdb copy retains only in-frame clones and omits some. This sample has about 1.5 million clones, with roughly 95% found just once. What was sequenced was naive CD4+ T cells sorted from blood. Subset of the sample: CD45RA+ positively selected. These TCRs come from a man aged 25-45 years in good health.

The CDR3 reads CATSRDSTGGMIGELFF. The CDR3 DNA reads TGTGCCACCAGCAGAGATAGCACAGGGGGCATGATAGGGGAGCTGTTTTTT. The chain carries TRBV15 and TRBJ2-2; the match to TRBD1 covers 9 bases. This CDR3 region has 17 residues. The trim removed 0 bases at V and 8 bases at J, leaving 10 bases unmatched. CDR1 is LNHNV, CDR2 YYDKDF, per germline (reference sequence). Based on the CDR3 plus reference TRBV15 and TRBJ2-2, the full variable domain is DAMVIQNPRYQVTQFGKPVTLSCSQTLNHNVMYWYQQKSSQAPKLLFHYYDKDFNNEADTPDNFQSRRPNTSFCFLDIRSPGLGDTAMYLCATSRDSTGGMIGELFFGEGSRLTVL.

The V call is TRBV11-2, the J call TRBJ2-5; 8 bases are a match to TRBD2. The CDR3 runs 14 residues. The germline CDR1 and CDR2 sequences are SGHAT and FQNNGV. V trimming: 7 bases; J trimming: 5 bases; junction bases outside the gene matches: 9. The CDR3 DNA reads TGTGCCAGCACTCCCGGGAGGGGAACGGAGACCCAGTACTTC. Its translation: CASTPGRGTETQYF.

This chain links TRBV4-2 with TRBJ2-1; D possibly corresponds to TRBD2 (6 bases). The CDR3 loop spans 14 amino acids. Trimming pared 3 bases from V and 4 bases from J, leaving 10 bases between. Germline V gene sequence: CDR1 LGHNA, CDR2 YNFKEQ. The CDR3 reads CASSQSTSYNEQFF. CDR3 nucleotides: TGTGCCAGCAGCCAGTCGACTAGTTACAATGAGCAGTTCTTC.

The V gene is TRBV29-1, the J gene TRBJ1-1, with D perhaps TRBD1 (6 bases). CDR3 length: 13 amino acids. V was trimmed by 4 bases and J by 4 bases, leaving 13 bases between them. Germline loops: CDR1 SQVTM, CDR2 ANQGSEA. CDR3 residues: CSVGGGGITEAFF. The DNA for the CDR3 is TGCAGCGTTGGGGGGGGCGGGATCACTGAAGCTTTCTTT.

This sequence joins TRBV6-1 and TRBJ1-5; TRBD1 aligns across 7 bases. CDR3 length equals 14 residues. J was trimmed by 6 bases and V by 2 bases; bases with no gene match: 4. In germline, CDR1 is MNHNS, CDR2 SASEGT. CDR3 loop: CASSELGTAQPQHF. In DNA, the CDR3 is TGTGCCAGCAGTGAATTAGGGACAGCTCAGCCCCAGCATTTT.

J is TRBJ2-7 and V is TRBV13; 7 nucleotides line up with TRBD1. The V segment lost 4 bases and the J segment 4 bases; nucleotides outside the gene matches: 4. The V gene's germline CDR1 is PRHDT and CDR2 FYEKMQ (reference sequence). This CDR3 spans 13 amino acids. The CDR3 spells CASSSKDRYEQYF. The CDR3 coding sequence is TGTGCCAGCAGCTCCAAGGACAGGTACGAGCAGTACTTC.

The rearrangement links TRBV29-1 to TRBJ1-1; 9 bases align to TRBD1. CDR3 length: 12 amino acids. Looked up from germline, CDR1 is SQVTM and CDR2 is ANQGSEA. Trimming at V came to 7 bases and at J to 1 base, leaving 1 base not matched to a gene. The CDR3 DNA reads TGCAGCGGACAGGGGGAGAACACTGAAGCTTTCTTT. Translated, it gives CSGQGENTEAFF.

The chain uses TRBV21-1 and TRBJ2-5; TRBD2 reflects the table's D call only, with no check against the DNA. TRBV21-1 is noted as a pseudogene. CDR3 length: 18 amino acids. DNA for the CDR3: TGTGCCAGCAGCAAATTAATACGCGGGAGGGCCCCCATCGAGACCCAGTACTTC. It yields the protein CASSKLIRGRAPIETQYF.

CDR3 amino acids: CASSAGTYTGELFF. The CDR3 DNA reads TGTGCCAGTAGTGCGGGGACCTACACCGGGGAGCTGTTTTTT. J is TRBJ2-2 and V is TRBV19; D might be TRBD2 (6 bases). The CDR3 runs 14 residues. In germline, CDR1 is LNHDA, CDR2 SQIVND (reference sequence). The V end was cut by 5 bases, the J end by 3 bases, with 10 bases between.

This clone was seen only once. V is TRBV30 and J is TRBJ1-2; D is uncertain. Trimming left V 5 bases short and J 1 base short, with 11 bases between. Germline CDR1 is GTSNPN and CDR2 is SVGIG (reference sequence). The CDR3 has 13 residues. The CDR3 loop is CAWGSGDNYGYTF. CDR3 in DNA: TGTGCCTGGGGCTCGGGCGATAACTATGGCTACACCTTC.

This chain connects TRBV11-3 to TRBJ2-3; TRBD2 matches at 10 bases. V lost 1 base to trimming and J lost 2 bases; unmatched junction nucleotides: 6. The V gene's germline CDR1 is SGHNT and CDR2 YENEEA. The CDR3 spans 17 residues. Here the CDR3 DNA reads TGTGCCAGCAGCTTAGGAGTAGCGGGAGGAAACACAGATACGCAGTATTTT. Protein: CASSLGVAGGNTDTQYF.

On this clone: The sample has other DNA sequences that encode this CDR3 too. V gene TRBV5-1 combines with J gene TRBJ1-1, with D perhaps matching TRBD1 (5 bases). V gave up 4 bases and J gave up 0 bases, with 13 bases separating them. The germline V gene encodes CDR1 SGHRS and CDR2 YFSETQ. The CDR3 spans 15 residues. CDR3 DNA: TGCGCCAGCAGCCCCGGGACGGGAATGAACACTGAAGCTTTCTTT. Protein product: CASSPGTGMNTEAFF.

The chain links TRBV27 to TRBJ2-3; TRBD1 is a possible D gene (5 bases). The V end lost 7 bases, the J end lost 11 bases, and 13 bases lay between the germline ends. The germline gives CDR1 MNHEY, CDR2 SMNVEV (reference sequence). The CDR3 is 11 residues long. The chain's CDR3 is CASTTGGRQYF. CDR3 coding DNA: TGTGCCAGCACTACAGGTGGCCGGCAGTATTTT.

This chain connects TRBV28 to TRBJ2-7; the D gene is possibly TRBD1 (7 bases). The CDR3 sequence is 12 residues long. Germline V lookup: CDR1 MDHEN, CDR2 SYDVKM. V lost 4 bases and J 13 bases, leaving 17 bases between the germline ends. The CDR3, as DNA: TGTGCCAGCAGTTACCTGGCGGGACAGCCATACTTC. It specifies CASSYLAGQPYF.

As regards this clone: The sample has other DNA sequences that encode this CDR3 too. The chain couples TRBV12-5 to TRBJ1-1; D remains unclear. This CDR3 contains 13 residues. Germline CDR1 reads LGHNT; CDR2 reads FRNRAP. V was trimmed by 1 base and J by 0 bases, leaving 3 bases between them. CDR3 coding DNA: TGTGCTAGTGGTTTGGAAGTGAACACTGAAGCTTTCTTT. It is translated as CASGLEVNTEAFF.

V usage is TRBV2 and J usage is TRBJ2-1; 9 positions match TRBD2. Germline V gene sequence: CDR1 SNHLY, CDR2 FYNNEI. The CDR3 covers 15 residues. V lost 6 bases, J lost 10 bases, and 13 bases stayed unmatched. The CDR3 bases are TGTGCCAGCAGGGAAAGGCTAGCGGGAACGGACGAGCAGTTCTTC. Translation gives CASRERLAGTDEQFF.

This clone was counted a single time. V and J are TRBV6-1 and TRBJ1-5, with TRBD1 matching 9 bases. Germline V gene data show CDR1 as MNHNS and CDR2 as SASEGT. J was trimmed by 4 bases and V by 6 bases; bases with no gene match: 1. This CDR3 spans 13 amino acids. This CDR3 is CASRGQGNQPQHF. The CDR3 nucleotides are TGTGCCAGCAGGGGACAGGGAAATCAGCCCCAGCATTTT.

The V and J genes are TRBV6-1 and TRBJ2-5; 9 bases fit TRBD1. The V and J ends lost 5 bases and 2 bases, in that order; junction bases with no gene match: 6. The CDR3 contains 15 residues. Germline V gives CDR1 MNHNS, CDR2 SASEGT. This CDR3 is CASSPGTGTQETQYF. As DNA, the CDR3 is TGTGCCAGCAGTCCCGGGACAGGGACTCAAGAGACCCAGTACTTC.

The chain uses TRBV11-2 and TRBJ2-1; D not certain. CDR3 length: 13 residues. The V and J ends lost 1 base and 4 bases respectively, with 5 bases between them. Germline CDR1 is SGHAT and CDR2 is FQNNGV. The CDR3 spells CASSLAAYNEQFF. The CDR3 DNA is TGTGCCAGCAGCTTAGCAGCGTACAATGAGCAGTTCTTC.

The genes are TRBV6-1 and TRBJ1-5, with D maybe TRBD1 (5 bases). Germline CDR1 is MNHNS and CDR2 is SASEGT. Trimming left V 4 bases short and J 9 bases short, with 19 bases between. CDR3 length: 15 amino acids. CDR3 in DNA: TGTGCCAGCAGTGGACGAGGGGTGGGTTCGTTGCCCCAGCATTTT. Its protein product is CASSGRGVGSLPQHF.

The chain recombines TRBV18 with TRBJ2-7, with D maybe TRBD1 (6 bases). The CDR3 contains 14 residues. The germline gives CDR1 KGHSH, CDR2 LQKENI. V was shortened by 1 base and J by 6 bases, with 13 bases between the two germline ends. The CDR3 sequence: CASSPQHRDSEQYF. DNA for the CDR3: TGTGCCAGCTCACCACAACACAGGGATTCCGAGCAGTACTTC.

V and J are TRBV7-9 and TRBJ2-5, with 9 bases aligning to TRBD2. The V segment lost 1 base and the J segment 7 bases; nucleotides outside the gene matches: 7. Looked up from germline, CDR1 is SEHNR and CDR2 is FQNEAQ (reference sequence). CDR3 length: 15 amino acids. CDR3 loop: CASSLGGGRARTQYF. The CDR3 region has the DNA TGTGCCAGCAGCTTAGGTGGCGGGAGGGCCAGGACCCAGTACTTC.

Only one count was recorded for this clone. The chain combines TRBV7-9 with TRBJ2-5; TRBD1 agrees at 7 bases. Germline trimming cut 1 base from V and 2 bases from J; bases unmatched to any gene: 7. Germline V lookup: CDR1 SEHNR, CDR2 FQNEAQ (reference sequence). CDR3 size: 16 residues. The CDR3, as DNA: TGTGCCAGCAGCTTAGTTTTGACAGGGAATCAAGAGACCCAGTACTTC. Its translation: CASSLVLTGNQETQYF.

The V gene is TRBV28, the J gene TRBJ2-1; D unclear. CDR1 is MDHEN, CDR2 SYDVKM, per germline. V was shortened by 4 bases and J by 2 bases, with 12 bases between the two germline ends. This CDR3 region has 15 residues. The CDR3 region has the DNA TGTGCCAGCAGTTCCCATCTAAGGACCTACAATGAGCAGTTCTTC. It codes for CASSSHLRTYNEQFF.

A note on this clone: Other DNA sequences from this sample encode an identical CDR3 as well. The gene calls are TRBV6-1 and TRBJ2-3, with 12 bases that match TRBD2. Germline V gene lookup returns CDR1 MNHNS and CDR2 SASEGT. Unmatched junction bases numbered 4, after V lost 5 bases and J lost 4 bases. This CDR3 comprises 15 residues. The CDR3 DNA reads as TGTGCCAGCAGTCATCTAGCGGGAGGGCCAGATACGCAGTATTTT. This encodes CASSHLAGGPDTQYF.